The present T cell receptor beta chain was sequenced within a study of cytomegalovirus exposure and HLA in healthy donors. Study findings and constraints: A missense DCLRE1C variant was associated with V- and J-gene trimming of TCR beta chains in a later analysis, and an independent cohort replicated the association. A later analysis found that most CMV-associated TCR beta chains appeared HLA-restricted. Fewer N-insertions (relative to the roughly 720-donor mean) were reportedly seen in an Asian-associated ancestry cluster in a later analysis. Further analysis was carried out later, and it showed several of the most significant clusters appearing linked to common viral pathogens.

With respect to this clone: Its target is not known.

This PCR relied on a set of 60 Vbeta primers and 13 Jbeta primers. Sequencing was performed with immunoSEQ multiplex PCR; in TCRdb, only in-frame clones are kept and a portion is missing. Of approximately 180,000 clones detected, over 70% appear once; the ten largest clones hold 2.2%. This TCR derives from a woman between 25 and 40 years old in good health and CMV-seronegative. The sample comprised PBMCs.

The DNA for the CDR3 is TGTGCCAGCACCGAGGGGGCGCAGGGCACCTACGAGCAGTACTTC. It encodes CASTEGAQGTYEQYF. The V and J genes are TRBV7-8 and TRBJ2-7, with 7 bases fitting TRBD1. The CDR3 totals 15 residues. V lost 7 bases to trimming and J lost 2 bases; unmatched junction nucleotides: 11. CDR1 and CDR2 (germline): SGHVS, FQNEAQ. Full variable domain (outside the CDR3, taken from reference TRBV7-8 and TRBJ2-7): GAGVSQSPRYKVAKRGQDVALRCDPISGHVSLFWYQQALGQGPEFLTYFQNEAQLDKSGLPSDRFFAERPEGSVSTLKIQRTQQEDSAVYLCASTEGAQGTYEQYFGPGTRLTVT.